The 24 T cell receptor beta chains presented below share a single source sample, sequenced in a study of beta chain features in type 1 diabetes. Expressed TCRB transcripts were sequenced after all isolated RNA was converted to cDNA. Using immunoSEQ multiplex PCR, the repertoire was profiled, and TCRdb retains in-frame clones only, with some absent. The sample has around 400,000 clones; about 15% are singletons. Sequenced: naive CD4+ T cells from blood. The receptors come from a woman under 30 in good health.

The rearrangement joins TRBV27 to TRBJ2-7, with D maybe TRBD2 (5 bases). CDR1 is MNHEY and CDR2 is SMNVEV in the germline V gene (reference sequence). The CDR3 runs 13 residues. V was shortened by 6 bases and J by 6 bases, with 15 bases between the two germline ends. CDR3: CASSVGVVGEQYF. CDR3 coding DNA: TGTGCCAGCAGCGTCGGGGTGGTAGGCGAGCAGTACTTC.

The chain has TRBV5-6 and TRBJ2-7; no clear D gene. The V gene lost 4 bases and the J gene lost 2 bases, with 16 bases spanning the gap. Germline-derived CDR1 and CDR2 are SGHDT and YYEEEE. There are 15 residues in the CDR3. This CDR3 reads CASSPRGAATYEQYF. CDR3 bases: TGTGCCAGCAGCCCTCGCGGAGCTGCTACCTACGAGCAGTACTTC.

This clone was detected a few times. This rearrangement joins TRBV6-5 to TRBJ2-1, with TRBD2 matching 7 bases. CDR3 length equals 16 residues. Germline CDR1 reads MNHEY; CDR2 reads SVGAGI. The V segment lost 2 bases and the J segment 9 bases; nucleotides outside the gene matches: 13. The CDR3 DNA reads as TGTGCCAGCAGTTACACCGGACGCGGGAGTGGTGGTGAGCAGTTCTTC. It is translated as CASSYTGRGSGGEQFF.

The J gene is TRBJ2-3, the V gene TRBV27; perhaps TRBD2 as D (5 bases). Germline assignment: CDR1 MNHEY and CDR2 SMNVEV (reference sequence). The CDR3 totals 13 residues. Deletions cut 7 bases from V and 0 bases from J, with 8 bases between. CDR3 sequence: CASTRGSTDTQYF. Here the CDR3 DNA reads TGTGCCAGCACTCGCGGGAGCACAGATACGCAGTATTTT.

This clone appeared a few times. CDR3 protein: CASSLGEGFYGYTF. In DNA form, the CDR3 reads TGTGCCAGCAGCTTAGGAGAGGGTTTTTATGGCTACACCTTC. V gene TRBV7-2 combines with J gene TRBJ1-2; no reliable D call. Germline values: CDR1 SGHTA, CDR2 FQGNSA. V was cut by 1 base and J by 5 bases, with 11 bases left in between. The CDR3 runs to 14 residues. Full variable domain (remainder filled in from reference TRBV7-2 and TRBJ1-2): GAGVSQSPSNKVTEKGKDVELRCDPISGHTALYWYRQSLGQGLEFLIYFQGNSAPDKSGLPSDRFSAERTGGSVSTLTIQRTQQEDSAVYLCASSLGEGFYGYTFGSGTRLTVV.

The gene calls are TRBV5-1 and TRBJ1-5, with D tentatively TRBD1 (5 bases). Germline lookup yields CDR1 SGHRS and CDR2 YFSETQ. The CDR3 length is 14 residues. V was trimmed by 2 bases and J by 3 bases, leaving 9 bases between them. The CDR3 nucleotides read TGCGCCAGCAGCTTTGACAGTCTCAATCAGCCCCAGCATTTT. As protein: CASSFDSLNQPQHF.

The chain is built from TRBV28 and TRBJ2-1; 11 nucleotides line up with TRBD1. This CDR3 has 16 amino acids. Germline V gene lookup returns CDR1 MDHEN and CDR2 SYDVKM. V gave up 5 bases and J gave up 4 bases; unmatched junction bases: 7. CDR3 sequence reads: CASSVGTGGLYNEQFF. The CDR3 nucleotides are TGTGCCAGCAGTGTAGGGACAGGGGGGTTATACAATGAGCAGTTCTTC. Combining the CDR3 with reference TRBV28 and TRBJ2-1 gives the whole variable domain DVKVTQSSRYLVKRTGEKVFLECVQDMDHENMFWYRQDPGLGLRLIYFSYDVKMKEKGDIPEGYSVSREKKERFSLILESASTNQTSMYLCASSVGTGGLYNEQFFGPGTRLTVL.

The chain has TRBV7-9 and TRBJ2-1; TRBD2 might be the D (6 bases). V was cut by 5 bases and J by 6 bases, with 8 bases left in between. This CDR3 has 12 residues. CDR1 and CDR2 from the germline V gene are SEHNR and FQNEAQ (reference sequence). The CDR3 here is CASSTGGNEQFF. The DNA of the CDR3 is TGTGCCAGCAGCACCGGGGGCAATGAGCAGTTCTTC.

This clone was counted once. This chain uses TRBV9 with TRBJ1-1; D is uncertain. The V end was cut by 0 bases, the J end by 1 base, with 13 bases between. CDR1 is SGDLS and CDR2 is YYNGEE in the germline V gene. This CDR3 has 16 residues. CDR3 loop: CASSVAPRRENTEAFF. Here the CDR3 DNA reads TGTGCCAGCAGCGTAGCCCCCAGGAGGGAGAACACTGAAGCTTTCTTT.

This chain joins TRBV9 and TRBJ2-1, with TRBD2 identical over 15 bases. There are 15 residues in the CDR3. CDR1 is SGDLS and CDR2 is YYNGEE in the germline V gene. After removal of 2 bases from V and 9 bases from J, the junction contained 3 bases not matched to a gene. CDR3 nucleotide sequence: TGTGCCAGCAGCGTGCCGGGACTAGCGGGAGGTGAGCAGTTCTTC. Translation gives CASSVPGLAGGEQFF. Complete variable domain (other parts from reference TRBV9 and TRBJ2-1): DSGVTQTPKHLITATGQRVTLRCSPRSGDLSVYWYQQSLDQGLQFLIQYYNGEERAKGNILERFSAQQFPDLHSELNLSSLELGDSALYFCASSVPGLAGGEQFFGPGTRLTVL.

A remark on this clone: A junction end diverges from the germline sequence, so it may reflect a read error. The chain joins TRBV29-1 to TRBJ2-7; tentatively, D is TRBD2 (5 bases). CDR1 is SQVTM, CDR2 ANQGSEA, per germline. The CDR3 runs to 12 residues. The CDR3 protein is CSVGLDPYEQYF. CDR3 nucleotides: TGCAGTGTTGGACTTGACCCCTACGAGCAGTACTTC.

The chain joins TRBV14 to TRBJ2-3; weak D call: TRBD1 (6 bases). CDR1 SGHDN and CDR2 FVKESK come from the germline V gene. The V and J ends lost 1 base and 2 bases respectively, with 10 bases between them. This CDR3 has 15 amino acids. The DNA for the CDR3 is TGTGCCAGCAGCCAAGCGGGGACACTCACAGATACGCAGTATTTT. The encoded protein is CASSQAGTLTDTQYF.

The chain uses TRBV14 and TRBJ2-6; D unresolved. With 4 bases removed from V and 0 bases from J, the gap between germline ends came to 16 bases. The CDR3 extends over 18 amino acids. CDR1 and CDR2 (germline): SGHDN, FVKESK. This CDR3 is CASSPTLVSFSGANVLTF. CDR3 DNA: TGTGCCAGCAGCCCTACTTTGGTATCCTTCTCTGGGGCCAACGTCCTGACTTTC.

The genes are TRBV11-3 and TRBJ2-5, with D perhaps TRBD2 (6 bases). The germline CDR1 and CDR2 sequences are SGHNT and YENEEA. CDR3 length: 13 amino acids. Between the trimmed V and J ends, which lost 4 bases and 7 bases, there was a span of 13 bases. The CDR3 protein is CASSSRRERTQYF. CDR3 DNA: TGTGCCAGCAGCTCTCGACGGGAGAGGACCCAGTACTTC.

This clone was observed a few times. J is TRBJ2-5 and V is TRBV7-9; 12 positions match TRBD2. J lost 5 bases, V lost 5 bases, and 3 bases had no gene match. The CDR3 is 14 residues long. Germline lookup yields CDR1 SEHNR and CDR2 FQNEAQ (reference sequence). The DNA for the CDR3 is TGTGCCAGCAGCCTGACTAGCGGGAGTGAGACCCAGTACTTC. It is translated as CASSLTSGSETQYF.

The chain uses TRBV21-1 and TRBJ2-7; the listed D gene, TRBD2, was not tested against the DNA. TRBV21-1 has pseudogene status. CDR3 length equals 11 residues. CDR3 sequence reads: CASSKVQEEYF. CDR3 nucleotides: TGTGCCAGCAGCAAAGTTCAGGAGGAGTACTTC.

The rearrangement uses TRBV11-2 and TRBJ2-7, with D possibly TRBD1 on 6 matching bases. V was shortened by 5 bases and J by 7 bases, with 12 bases between the two germline ends. The CDR3 is 12 amino acids. Germline CDR1 and CDR2: SGHAT and FQNNGV. The CDR3 loop reads CASSATGREQYF. Here the CDR3 DNA reads TGTGCCAGCAGCGCTACAGGGCGGGAGCAGTACTTC.

The V and J genes are TRBV5-1 and TRBJ1-1; 7 bases align to TRBD1. From germline, CDR1 is SGHRS and CDR2 YFSETQ. The CDR3 sequence is 16 residues long. After removal of 0 bases from V and 1 base from J, the junction contained 6 bases not matched to a gene. Written as DNA, the CDR3 is TGCGCCAGCAGCTTGGTCGGACAGGCGCCGAACACTGAAGCTTTCTTT. This gives the protein CASSLVGQAPNTEAFF.

This rearrangement joins TRBV14 to TRBJ2-1, with 12 bases aligning to TRBD2. This CDR3 comprises 16 residues. Germline CDR1 reads SGHDN; CDR2 reads FVKESK. V gave up 5 bases and J gave up 5 bases; unmatched junction bases: 7. CDR3 sequence: CASSALRLAGDNEQFF. CDR3 coding DNA: TGTGCCAGCAGCGCTTTAAGACTAGCGGGAGACAATGAGCAGTTCTTC. The whole variable domain, remainder taken from reference TRBV14 and TRBJ2-1, is EAGVTQFPSHSVIEKGQTVTLRCDPISGHDNLYWYRRVMGKEIKFLLHFVKESKQDESGMPNNRFLAERTGGTYSTLKVQPAELEDSGVYFCASSALRLAGDNEQFFGPGTRLTVL.

The CDR3 DNA follows: TGTGCCAGCAGCCAAGAAAAACTAGCGGGAGGGCCCATCAATGAGCAGTTCTTC. It encodes CASSQEKLAGGPINEQFF. The chain is built from TRBV4-2 and TRBJ2-1; 13 nucleotides match TRBD2. V dropped 0 bases and J dropped 6; count of bases not matched to a gene: 8. This CDR3 is built from 18 residues. Germline values: CDR1 LGHNA, CDR2 YNFKEQ.

This clone came up a few times. Additional DNA sequences in this sample encode the identical CDR3. This chain uses TRBV7-2 with TRBJ2-5; 7 bases fit TRBD1. CDR1 is SGHTA, CDR2 FQGNSA, per germline. CDR3 length: 14 residues. V was pared by 1 base and J by 2 bases, with 1 base of the junction left unmatched. Here the CDR3 DNA reads TGTGCCAGCAGCTTAGACAGGGGTCAAGAGACCCAGTACTTC. This sequence encodes CASSLDRGQETQYF.

This clone was counted between two and nine times. The chain links TRBV9 to TRBJ2-1; 11 bases match TRBD2. Germline V gene lookup returns CDR1 SGDLS and CDR2 YYNGEE. The V and J ends lost 4 bases and 8 bases, in that order; junction bases with no gene match: 8. This CDR3 contains 15 residues. CDR3 coding DNA: TGTGCCAGCAGCTTACTAGCGGGAGCCCCACATGAGCAGTTCTTC. Its translation is CASSLLAGAPHEQFF.

This clone was seen a handful of times. V usage is TRBV7-3 and J usage is TRBJ2-1; D is possibly TRBD2 (5 bases). This CDR3 comprises 17 residues. Germline values: CDR1 SGHTA, CDR2 FQGTGA. V was cut by 2 bases and J by 0 bases, with 14 bases left in between. CDR3 sequence (DNA): TGTGCCAGCAGCTTATTAGGGCTAGCCCTCTCCTACAATGAGCAGTTCTTC. Amino acid sequence: CASSLLGLALSYNEQFF.

J is TRBJ2-7 and V is TRBV28; 9 bases match TRBD1. The V gene end was trimmed by 6 bases and the J gene end by 1 base; junction bases not matched to a gene: 7. This CDR3 region has 15 residues. Germline V gives CDR1 MDHEN, CDR2 SYDVKM. In nucleotides, the CDR3 is TGTGCCAGCAGGCGCCGGGACAGGGTATCCTACGAGCAGTACTTC. Protein sequence: CASRRRDRVSYEQYF. Full variable domain (remainder filled in from reference TRBV28 and TRBJ2-7): DVKVTQSSRYLVKRTGEKVFLECVQDMDHENMFWYRQDPGLGLRLIYFSYDVKMKEKGDIPEGYSVSREKKERFSLILESASTNQTSMYLCASRRRDRVSYEQYFGPGTRLTVT.